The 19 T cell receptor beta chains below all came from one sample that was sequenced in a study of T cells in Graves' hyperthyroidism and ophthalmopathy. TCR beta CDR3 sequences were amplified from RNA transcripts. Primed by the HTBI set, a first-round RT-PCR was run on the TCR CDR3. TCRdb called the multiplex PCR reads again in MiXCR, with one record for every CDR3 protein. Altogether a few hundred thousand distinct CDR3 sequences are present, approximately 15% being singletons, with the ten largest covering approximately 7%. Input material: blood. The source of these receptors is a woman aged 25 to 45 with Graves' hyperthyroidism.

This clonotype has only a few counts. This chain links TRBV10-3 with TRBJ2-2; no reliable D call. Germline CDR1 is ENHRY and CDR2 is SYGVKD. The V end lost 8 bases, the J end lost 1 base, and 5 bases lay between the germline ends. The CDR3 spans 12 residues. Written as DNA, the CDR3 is TGTGCCATCGAAAGGAACACCGGGGAGCTGTTTTTT. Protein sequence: CAIERNTGELFF.

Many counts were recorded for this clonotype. In DNA form, the CDR3 reads TGTGCCTGGAGGTCAGGGGCGACGGCTGAAGCTTTCTTT. Its translation is CAWRSGATAEAFF. J is TRBJ1-1 and V is TRBV30; D may be TRBD1 (6 bases). Germline CDR1 and CDR2: GTSNPN and SVGIG (reference sequence). The CDR3 extends over 13 amino acids. The germline V and J ends were trimmed by 3 bases and 6 bases, with 14 bases remaining between them.

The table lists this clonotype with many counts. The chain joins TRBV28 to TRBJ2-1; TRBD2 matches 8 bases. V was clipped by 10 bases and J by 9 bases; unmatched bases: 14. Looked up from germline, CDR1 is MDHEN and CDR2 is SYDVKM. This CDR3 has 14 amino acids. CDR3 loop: CAIAPGLVSGEQFF. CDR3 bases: TGTGCCATCGCGCCGGGACTAGTTAGCGGTGAGCAGTTCTTC.

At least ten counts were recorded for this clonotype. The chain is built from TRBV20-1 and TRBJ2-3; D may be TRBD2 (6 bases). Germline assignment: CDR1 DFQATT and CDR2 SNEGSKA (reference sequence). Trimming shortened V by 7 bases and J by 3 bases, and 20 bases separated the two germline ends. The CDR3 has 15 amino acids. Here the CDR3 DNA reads TGCAGTGTCCCAGATCCAGGGCGGGGTACAGATACGCAGTATTTT. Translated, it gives CSVPDPGRGTDTQYF.

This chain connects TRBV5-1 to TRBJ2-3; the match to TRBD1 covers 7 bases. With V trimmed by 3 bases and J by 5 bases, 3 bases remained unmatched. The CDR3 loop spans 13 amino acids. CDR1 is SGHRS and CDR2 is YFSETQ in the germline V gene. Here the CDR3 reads CASSWAGGDTQYF. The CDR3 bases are TGCGCCAGCAGCTGGGCAGGGGGAGATACGCAGTATTTT.

CDR3 residues: CAISVFQDRNTGELFF. CDR3 nucleotide sequence: TGTGCCATCAGTGTTTTCCAGGACAGAAACACCGGGGAGCTGTTTTTT. The rearrangement links TRBV10-3 to TRBJ2-2; D may be TRBD1 (6 bases). This CDR3 spans 16 amino acids. V was pared by 4 bases and J by 2 bases, with 14 bases between. Germline CDR1 is ENHRY and CDR2 is SYGVKD.

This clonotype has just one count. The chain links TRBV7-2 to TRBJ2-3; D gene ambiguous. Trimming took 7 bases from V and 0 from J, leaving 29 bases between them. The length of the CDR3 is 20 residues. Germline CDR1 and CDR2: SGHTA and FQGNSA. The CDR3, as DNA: TGTGCCAGCATACCCCCTCCGGGCCGAAACTACCCCTCTAGCACAGATACGCAGTATTTT. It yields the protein CASIPPPGRNYPSSTDTQYF. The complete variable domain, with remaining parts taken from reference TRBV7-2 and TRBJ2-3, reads GAGVSQSPSNKVTEKGKDVELRCDPISGHTALYWYRQSLGQGLEFLIYFQGNSAPDKSGLPSDRFSAERTGGSVSTLTIQRTQQEDSAVYLCASIPPPGRNYPSSTDTQYFGPGTRLTVL.

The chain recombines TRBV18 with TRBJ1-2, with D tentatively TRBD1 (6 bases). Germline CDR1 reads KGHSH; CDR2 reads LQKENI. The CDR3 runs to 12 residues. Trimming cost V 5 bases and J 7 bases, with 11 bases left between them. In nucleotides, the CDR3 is TGTGCCAGCTCAACCCAGGGGTTTGGCTACACCTTC. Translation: CASSTQGFGYTF.

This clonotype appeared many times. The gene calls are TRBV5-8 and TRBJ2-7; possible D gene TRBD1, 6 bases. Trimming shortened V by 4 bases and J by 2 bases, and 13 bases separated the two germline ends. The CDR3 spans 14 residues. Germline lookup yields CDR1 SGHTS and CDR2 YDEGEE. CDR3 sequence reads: CASSPTGHTYEQYF. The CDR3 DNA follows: TGTGCCAGCAGCCCAACAGGGCATACCTACGAGCAGTACTTC.

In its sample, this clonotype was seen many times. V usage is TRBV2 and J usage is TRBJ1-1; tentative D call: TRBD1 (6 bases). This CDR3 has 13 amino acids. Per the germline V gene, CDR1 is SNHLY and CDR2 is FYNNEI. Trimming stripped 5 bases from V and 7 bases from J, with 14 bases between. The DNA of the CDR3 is TGTGCCAGCAGTTACCTCAGGGGTTATGAAGCTTTCTTT. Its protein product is CASSYLRGYEAFF.

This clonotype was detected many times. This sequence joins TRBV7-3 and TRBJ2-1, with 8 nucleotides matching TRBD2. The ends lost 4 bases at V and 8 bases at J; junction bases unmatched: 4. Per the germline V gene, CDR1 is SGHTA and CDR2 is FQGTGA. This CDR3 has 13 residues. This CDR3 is CASSYSGSDEQFF. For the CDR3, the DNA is TGTGCCAGCAGCTACAGCGGGAGTGATGAGCAGTTCTTC.

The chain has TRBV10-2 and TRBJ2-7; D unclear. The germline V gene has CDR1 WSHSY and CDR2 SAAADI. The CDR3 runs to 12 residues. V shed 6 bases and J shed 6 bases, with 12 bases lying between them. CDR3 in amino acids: CASRKSPSEQYF. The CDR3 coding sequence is TGCGCCAGCAGAAAGTCCCCGAGCGAGCAGTACTTC.

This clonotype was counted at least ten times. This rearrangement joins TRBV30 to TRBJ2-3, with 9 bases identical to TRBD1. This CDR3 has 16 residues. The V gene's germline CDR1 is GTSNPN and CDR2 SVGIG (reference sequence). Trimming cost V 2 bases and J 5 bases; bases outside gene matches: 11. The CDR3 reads CAWSPPGQGYLDTQYF. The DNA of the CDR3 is TGTGCCTGGAGTCCTCCGGGACAGGGTTATTTAGATACGCAGTATTTT.

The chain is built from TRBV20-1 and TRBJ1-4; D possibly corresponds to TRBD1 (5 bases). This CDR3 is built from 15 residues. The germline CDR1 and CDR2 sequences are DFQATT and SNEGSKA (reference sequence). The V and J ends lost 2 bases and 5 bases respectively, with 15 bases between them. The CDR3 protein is CSARRAGTANEKLFF. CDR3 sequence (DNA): TGCAGTGCTAGAAGAGCCGGGACTGCAAATGAAAAACTGTTTTTT.

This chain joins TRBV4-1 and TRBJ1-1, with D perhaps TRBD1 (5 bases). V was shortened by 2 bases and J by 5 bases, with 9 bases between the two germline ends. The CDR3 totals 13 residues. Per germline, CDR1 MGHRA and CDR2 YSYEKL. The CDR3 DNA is TGCGCCAGCAGCCAAATACAGGTTACTGAAGCTTTCTTT. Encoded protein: CASSQIQVTEAFF.

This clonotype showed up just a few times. CDR3 nucleotides: TGCAGTGCTAGGGACAGGGGGAAGACCTATGGCTACACCTTC. It translates to CSARDRGKTYGYTF. The chain combines TRBV20-1 with TRBJ1-2; 10 positions agree with TRBD1. V lost 3 bases and J lost 4; bases outside the gene matches: 5. The CDR3 sequence is 14 residues long. Germline CDR1 and CDR2: DFQATT and SNEGSKA (reference sequence).

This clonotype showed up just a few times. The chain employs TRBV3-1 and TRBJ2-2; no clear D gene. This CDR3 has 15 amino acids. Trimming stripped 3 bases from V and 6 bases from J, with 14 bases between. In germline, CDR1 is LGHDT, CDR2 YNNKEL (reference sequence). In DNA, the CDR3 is TGTGCCAGCAGCCAGTGGGGTTTCGCACCCGGGGAGCTGTTTTTT. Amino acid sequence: CASSQWGFAPGELFF.

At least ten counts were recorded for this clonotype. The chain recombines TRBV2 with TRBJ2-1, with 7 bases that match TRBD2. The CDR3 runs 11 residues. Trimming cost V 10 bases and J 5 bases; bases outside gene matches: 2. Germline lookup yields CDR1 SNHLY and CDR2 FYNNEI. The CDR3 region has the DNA TGTGCCACCAGCGGGAACAATGAGCAGTTCTTC. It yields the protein CATSGNNEQFF.

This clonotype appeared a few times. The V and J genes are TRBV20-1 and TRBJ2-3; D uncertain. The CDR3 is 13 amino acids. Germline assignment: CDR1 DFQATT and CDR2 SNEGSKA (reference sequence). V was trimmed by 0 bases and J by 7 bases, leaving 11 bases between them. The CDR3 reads CSARDQVRNTQYF. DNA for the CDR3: TGCAGTGCTAGAGATCAAGTTCGAAATACGCAGTATTTT.